Listed below are T cell receptor beta chains from one sample, sequenced in a study of cytomegalovirus exposure and HLA in healthy donors. TCRdb keeps only in-frame clones here, not all; method: immunoSEQ multiplex PCR. The sample comprises around 110,000 clones, around 84% of which are singletons, and roughly 20% rests with the top ten. The sequenced material came from PBMCs. The receptors were gathered from a man aged 30-40 years in good health and CMV-seropositive. The CDR3 runs from the conserved cysteine through the conserved F or W. A D gene is named only where the DNA matches it firmly.

CASALGRSSSYNEQFF | TGTGCTAGTGCCTTGGGGCGGTCGAGCTCCTACAATGAGCAGTTCTTC | - | TRBJ2-1 | TRBV12-5
CASSSPPGTSGGAETQYF | TGTGCCAGCAGTTCTCCACCCGGGACTAGCGGGGGGGCGGAGACCCAGTACTTC | TRBD2 | TRBJ2-5 | TRBV28
CASGTGNQPQHF | TGTGCCAGCGGGACAGGCAATCAGCCCCAGCATTTT | TRBD1 | TRBJ1-5 | TRBV2
CASTPSLGTDNYGYTF | TGTGCCAGCACCCCCTCACTGGGGACAGACAACTATGGCTACACCTTC | TRBD1 | TRBJ1-2 | TRBV7-2
CASSEMPGGRTGELFF | TGTGCCAGCAGTGAAATGCCAGGGGGCCGCACCGGGGAGCTGTTTTTT | TRBD1 | TRBJ2-2 | TRBV2
CASSYEDSIAFF | TGTGCCAGCAGTTACGAGGACAGCATAGCTTTCTTT | - | TRBJ1-1 | TRBV6-6
CASSVGATSGGKETQYF | TGTGCCAGCAGCGTAGGGGCGACTAGCGGGGGAAAAGAGACCCAGTACTTC | TRBD2 | TRBJ2-5 | TRBV11-3
CASSYWGGRDTQYF | TGTGCCAGCAGTTACTGGGGGGGCAGGGATACGCAGTATTTT | - | TRBJ2-3 | TRBV6-6
CASSRSGRNEQFF | TGTGCCAGCAGCAGATCGGGGAGGAATGAGCAGTTCTTC | - | TRBJ2-1 | TRBV7-2
CASGHSYGYTF | TGTGCCAGCGGTCACAGCTATGGCTACACCTTC | - | TRBJ1-2 | TRBV2
CASSPLDRGLTNEKLFF | TGTGCCAGCAGCCCGTTGGACAGGGGATTGACTAATGAAAAACTGTTTTTT | TRBD1 | TRBJ1-4 | TRBV7-8
CASSPMVTGYNSPLHF | TGTGCCAGCTCACCAATGGTTACAGGCTATAATTCACCCCTCCACTTT | - | TRBJ1-6 | TRBV18
CAIPPPGTESYEQYF | TGTGCCATCCCGCCCCCAGGGACAGAGTCCTACGAGCAGTACTTC | TRBD1 | TRBJ2-7 | TRBV27
CASSQGGTRGYTF | TGTGCCAGCAGCCAAGGTGGGACTCGTGGCTACACCTTC | - | TRBJ1-2 | TRBV14
CASGNTGAYEQYF | TGTGCCAGTGGTAACACTGGAGCCTACGAGCAGTACTTC | - | TRBJ2-7 | TRBV19